One and the same sample provided the 8 T cell receptor beta chains below, sequenced in a study of T cells in Graves' hyperthyroidism and ophthalmopathy. Amplification yielded TCR beta CDR3 regions, with RNA transcripts as the source. The HTBI set primed first-round TCR CDR3 RT-PCR. TCRdb reprocessed the multiplex PCR reads with MiXCR, giving one entry per CDR3 protein. The top ten clones hold 11% of a sample with more than 300,000 distinct CDR3 sequences, around 13% of them seen once. The material sequenced was blood. The source is a woman aged 60-70 years with Graves' hyperthyroidism.

In this sample, this clonotype turned up many times. The chain joins TRBV6-1 to TRBJ2-3; perhaps TRBD2 as D (6 bases). There are 14 residues in the CDR3. CDR1 MNHNS and CDR2 SASEGT come from the germline V gene. Trimming shortened V by 2 bases and J by 4 bases, and 10 bases separated the two germline ends. CDR3 nucleotide sequence: TGTGCCAGCAGTGAATACGGGGGAGCAGATACGCAGTATTTT. Amino acids: CASSEYGGADTQYF.

V and J are TRBV2 and TRBJ2-1; 10 nucleotides align to TRBD2. CDR3 length: 12 amino acids. CDR1 is SNHLY and CDR2 is FYNNEI in the germline V gene. Trimming removed 8 bases from V and 11 bases from J; junction bases left unmatched: 6. CDR3 nucleotides: TGTGCCAGCTGGGGACTAGCGCGAAAGCAGTTCTTC. It is translated as CASWGLARKQFF.

This clonotype turned up a few times. The V and J genes are TRBV5-6 and TRBJ2-1, with D tentatively TRBD1 (5 bases). Trimming removed 0 bases at V and 12 bases at J, with 7 bases between. This CDR3 spans 11 amino acids. Germline V gene data show CDR1 as SGHDT and CDR2 as YYEEEE. CDR3 residues: CASSLGRVQFF. CDR3 DNA sequence: TGTGCCAGCAGCTTGGGCAGGGTGCAGTTCTTC.

The table lists this clonotype with many counts. The CDR3 protein is CAWSGVGTGAYGYTF. As DNA, the CDR3 is TGTGCCTGGAGTGGAGTAGGGACAGGGGCCTATGGCTACACCTTC. This chain uses TRBV30 with TRBJ1-2, with 10 nucleotides matching TRBD1. The CDR3 has 15 residues. V gave up 1 base and J gave up 4 bases; unmatched junction bases: 6. Germline values: CDR1 GTSNPN, CDR2 SVGIG (reference sequence).

The chain carries TRBV7-3 and TRBJ2-5; a weak D match, TRBD2 (6 bases). V was clipped by 4 bases and J by 7 bases, with 13 bases between them. CDR3 size: 13 residues. Germline CDR1 SGHTA, CDR2 FQGTGA. CDR3 loop: CASSSGLTGTQYF. The CDR3 DNA sequence: TGTGCCAGCAGCTCGGGACTTACCGGGACCCAGTACTTC.

This chain connects TRBV9 to TRBJ2-5; 11 bases fit TRBD2. Germline V gene lookup returns CDR1 SGDLS and CDR2 YYNGEE. Unmatched junction bases numbered 3, after V lost 4 bases and J lost 7 bases. This CDR3 is built from 13 residues. The CDR3 nucleotides are TGTGCCAGCAGCCTCGGACTAGCGGGGACCCAGTACTTC. Translation: CASSLGLAGTQYF.

A few counts support this clonotype. This could be a read error, since a much larger clone is one nucleotide away. V gene TRBV6-5 combines with J gene TRBJ1-1, with D maybe TRBD1 (5 bases). Germline lookup yields CDR1 MNHEY and CDR2 SVGAGI. The CDR3 length is 13 residues. This CDR3 reads CASSYWGNTGAFF. Written as DNA, the CDR3 is TGTGCCAGCAGTTACTGGGGGAACACTGGAGCTTTCTTT.

This clonotype was seen more than once but under ten times. This could be a read error, since a much larger clone is one nucleotide away. V gene TRBV27 combines with J gene TRBJ2-3, with D possibly TRBD2 on 6 matching bases. Germline assignment: CDR1 MNHEY and CDR2 SMNVEV (reference sequence). The CDR3 is made up of 17 amino acids. Trimming pared 4 bases from V and 2 bases from J, leaving 19 bases between. For the CDR3, the DNA is TGTGCCAGCAGTTCTAAGACTGGCGGGGAACCCACAGATACGCAGTATTTT. Amino acids: CASSSKTGGEPTDTQYF.